This T cell receptor (beta chain) stems from a study of naive and memory T cell subsets. Both TRBC1 and TRBC2 were covered by a beta constant-region primer of two equimolar oligonucleotides. A single record per CDR3 protein comes from TCRdb applying MiXCR to the UMI-ligation and nested PCR reads. Of 77,000 or so distinct CDR3 sequences listed, around 13% were seen once; the top ten hold around 0.99%. Study outcomes and limitations: Clonotypes are single alpha or beta chains, not paired receptors. Diversity fell and Gini index rose from naive through CM, EM, EMRA.

The junction had 6 bases not matched to a gene; V was cut back by 6 bases and J by 5 bases. Per the germline V gene, CDR1 is MNHEY and CDR2 is SVGEGT. This CDR3 has 14 amino acids. This clonotype was seen ten or more times. Its target is unknown. The sequencing sample was made of central memory CD4+ T cells from blood. J is TRBJ2-7 and V is TRBV6-2 or TRBV6-3; 11 bases match TRBD2. The receptor was derived from a human donor in good health. The CDR3 is CASRLAGEGHEQYF. Here the CDR3 DNA reads TGTGCCAGCAGACTAGCGGGAGAAGGGCACGAGCAGTACTTC.